This T cell receptor beta chain stems from a study of T cell responses to AZD1222 COVID-19 vaccine. The CDR3 totals 14 residues. Looked up from germline, CDR1 is SGHTA and CDR2 is FQGNSA. V was pared by 3 bases and J by 1 base, with 9 bases between. Broader study findings: The donor group comprised mostly white British people and more females; the analysis possibly underestimated clonal diversity.

Remarks on this clone: Its antigen is as yet unknown.

Sequenced by immunoSEQ multiplex PCR; TCRdb stores in-frame clones only, minus some. The table includes about 120,000 clones, approximately 89% detected once. The origin of this receptor is an adult in good health. The source material was peripheral blood, sampled on day 0 of AZD1222 vaccination. The genes are TRBV7-2 and TRBJ1-1; no definite D call. This chain's CDR3 is CASSFGPQNTEAFF. CDR3 in DNA: TGTGCCAGCAGCTTTGGCCCCCAGAACACTGAAGCTTTCTTT. The variable domain in full, with the rest retrieved from reference TRBV7-2 and TRBJ1-1, is GAGVSQSPSNKVTEKGKDVELRCDPISGHTALYWYRQSLGQGLEFLIYFQGNSAPDKSGLPSDRFSAERTGGSVSTLTIQRTQQEDSAVYLCASSFGPQNTEAFFGQGTRLTVV.